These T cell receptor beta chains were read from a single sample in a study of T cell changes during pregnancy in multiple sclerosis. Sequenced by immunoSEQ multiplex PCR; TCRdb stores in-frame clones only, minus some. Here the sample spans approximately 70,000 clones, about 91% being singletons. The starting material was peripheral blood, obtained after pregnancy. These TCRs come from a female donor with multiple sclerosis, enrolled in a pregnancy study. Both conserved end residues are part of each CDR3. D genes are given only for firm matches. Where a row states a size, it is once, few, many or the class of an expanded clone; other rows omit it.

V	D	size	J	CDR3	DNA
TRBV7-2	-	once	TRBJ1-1	CASRLQGNTEAFF	TGTGCCAGCAGGTTACAGGGGAACACTGAAGCTTTCTTT
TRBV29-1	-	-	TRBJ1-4	CSVVGAKGANEKLFF	TGCAGCGTTGTTGGGGCCAAAGGGGCTAATGAAAAACTGTTTTTT
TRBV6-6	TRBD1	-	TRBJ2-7	CASSRRQGAYEQYF	TGTGCCAGCAGCCGGAGACAGGGCGCCTACGAGCAGTACTTC
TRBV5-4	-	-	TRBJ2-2	CASSSPGLNTGELFF	TGTGCCAGCAGCTCCCCTGGACTGAACACCGGGGAGCTGTTTTTT
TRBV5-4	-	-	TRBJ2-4	CASSTGGFDIQYF	TGTGCCAGCAGCACTGGAGGGTTTGACATTCAGTACTTC
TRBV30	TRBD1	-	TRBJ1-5	CAWGTGTANQPQHF	TGTGCCTGGGGAACCGGGACAGCTAATCAGCCCCAGCATTTT
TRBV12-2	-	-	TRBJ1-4	CASRPYDRGRPANEKLFF	TGTGCAAGTCGCCCATATGATAGGGGGCGCCCAGCTAATGAAAAACTGTTTTTT
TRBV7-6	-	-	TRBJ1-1	CASSPPGGTEAFF	TGTGCCAGCAGCCCCCCGGGGGGCACTGAAGCTTTCTTT
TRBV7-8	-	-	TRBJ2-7	CASSLAVRPDEQYF	TGTGCCAGCAGCTTAGCCGTGCGCCCCGACGAGCAGTACTTC
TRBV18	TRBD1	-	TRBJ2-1	CASSPRDRGDNEQFF	TGTGCCAGCTCACCCCGGGACAGGGGGGACAATGAGCAGTTCTTC
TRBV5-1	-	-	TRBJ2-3	CASSLAPGGTDTQYF	TGCGCCAGCAGCTTGGCGCCGGGGGGCACAGATACGCAGTATTTT
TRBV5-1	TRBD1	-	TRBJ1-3	CASSLTGAGNTIYF	TGCGCCAGCAGCCTGACAGGGGCTGGAAACACCATATATTTT